The rows below give T cell receptor beta chains drawn from one sample of a study of T cells in Graves' hyperthyroidism and ophthalmopathy. TCRdb re-analysed the multiplex PCR reads in MiXCR, keeping a single row per CDR3 protein. The data show roughly 500,000 distinct CDR3 sequences, with about 45% seen just once and around 19% held by the top ten. Sequences were obtained from peripheral blood or thyroid tissue (not recorded which). The receptors derive from an adult woman with Graves' disease, either hyperthyroidism or ophthalmopathy (not recorded which). Both conserved end residues are part of each CDR3. A D gene is named only where the DNA matches it firmly. Clone size is shown for a subset of rows, as once, few, many or a class of expanded clone.

>-|TRBV19|TRBJ2-1|TRBD1
CASSSGQGYNEQFF
TGTGCCAGTAGTTCAGGACAGGGGTACAATGAGCAGTTCTTC
>many|TRBV6-5|TRBJ1-6|-
CASSRQVVGESPLHF
TGTGCCAGCAGCAGGCAGGTAGTCGGAGAATCACCCCTCCACTTT
>-|TRBV20-1|TRBJ1-2|TRBD1
CSATDRGVSGNTF
TGCAGTGCCACGGACAGGGGTGTCTCTGGAAACACCTTC
>many|TRBV29-1|TRBJ1-2|-
CSARGAEGEGYTF
TGCAGCGCGCGGGGAGCGGAGGGAGAAGGCTACACCTTC
>-|TRBV7-9|TRBJ2-3|-
CASSAGWDTQYF
TGTGCCAGCAGCGCGGGGTGGGATACGCAGTATTTT
>few|TRBV4-1|TRBJ1-1|-
CASSQPTAAFGKAFF
TGCGCCAGCAGCCAACCGACAGCGGCCTTTGGTAAAGCTTTCTTT
>few|TRBV10-3|TRBJ1-6|-
CASSLTRYNSPLHF
TGTGCCAGCAGTTTGACCCGATATAATTCACCCCTCCACTTT
>-|TRBV29-1|TRBJ2-5|-
CSVGVQTQYF
TGCAGCGTTGGGGTACAGACCCAGTACTTC
>-|TRBV7-2|TRBJ2-7|TRBD1
CASRRTGTAYEQYF
TGTGCCAGCAGACGAACAGGGACAGCCTACGAGCAGTACTTC
>few|TRBV2|TRBJ2-1|TRBD2
CAKKVLAGSYNEQFF
TGTGCCAAAAAGGTGCTAGCGGGCTCCTACAATGAGCAGTTCTTC
>-|TRBV6-6|TRBJ2-7|-
CASSWTVTYEQYF
TGTGCCAGCAGCTGGACAGTGACCTACGAGCAGTACTTC
>-|TRBV7-2|TRBJ1-6|-
CASSWNRDGNSPLHF
TGTGCCAGCAGCTGGAACAGGGATGGTAATTCACCCCTCCACTTT
>many|TRBV7-2|TRBJ2-5|-
CASSLVQGGEETQYF
TGTGCCAGCAGCTTAGTTCAGGGGGGGGAGGAGACCCAGTACTTC